Shown below are 11 T cell receptor beta chains from a single sample sequenced in a study of T cell responses to AZD1222 COVID-19 vaccine. Only in-frame clones appear in the TCRdb table, and some are missing; sequencing was by immunoSEQ multiplex PCR. Altogether some 63,000 clones are present, roughly 84% being singletons, with the ten largest covering 20%. The specimen comprised peripheral blood, sampled on day 0 of AZD1222 vaccination. The origin of the receptors is an adult in good health.

V and J are TRBV21-1 and TRBJ1-4; the table's D gene call, TRBD1, was not cross checked with the DNA. TRBV21-1 constitutes a pseudogene. CDR3 length equals 15 residues. DNA of the CDR3: TGTGCCAGCAGCAAAGATAGAGGGGGCACGGAAAAACTGTTTTTT. It is translated as CASSKDRGGTEKLFF.

The chain is built from TRBV27 and TRBJ2-1; 7 bases are a match to TRBD2. The CDR3 has 17 amino acids. V gave up 5 bases and J gave up 0 bases; unmatched junction bases: 10. CDR1 is MNHEY, CDR2 SMNVEV, per germline (reference sequence). CDR3 sequence: CASSPASSGRSYNEQFF. CDR3 coding DNA: TGTGCCAGCAGTCCGGCTTCTAGCGGCCGCTCCTACAATGAGCAGTTCTTC.

Only a few counts were recorded for this clone. This chain joins TRBV9 and TRBJ2-1; 8 bases match TRBD1. J was trimmed by 9 bases and V by 4 bases; bases with no gene match: 9. Germline CDR1 SGDLS, CDR2 YYNGEE. The CDR3 has 14 residues. CDR3 amino acids: CASSLQGQAGEQFF. In DNA, the CDR3 is TGTGCCAGCAGCTTGCAGGGACAGGCAGGTGAGCAGTTCTTC.

The chain carries TRBV11-1 and TRBJ2-1; maybe TRBD2 (6 bases). CDR3 length: 13 residues. In germline, CDR1 is SGHAT, CDR2 FQDESV (reference sequence). Trimming shortened V by 9 bases and J by 1 base, and 10 bases separated the two germline ends. CDR3 sequence reads: CASSGFSYNEQFF. The CDR3, as DNA: TGTGCCAGTAGCGGATTTTCCTACAATGAGCAGTTCTTC.

The V call is TRBV15, the J call TRBJ1-3; D is unresolved. CDR1 and CDR2 from the germline V gene are LNHNV and YYDKDF (reference sequence). V dropped 4 bases and J dropped 3 bases, with 10 bases sitting between them. The CDR3 loop spans 14 amino acids. The CDR3 bases are TGTGCCACCAGCACATCGGGCGGTGGAAACACCATATATTTT. Amino acid sequence: CATSTSGGGNTIYF.

The chain joins TRBV16 to TRBJ1-3; 8 nucleotides agree with TRBD1. CDR1 is KGHSY, CDR2 FQNENV, per germline. The trim removed 4 bases at V and 4 bases at J, leaving 6 bases unmatched. The CDR3 is 15 amino acids. In DNA form, the CDR3 reads TGTGCCAGCAGCCGCGGCAGGGGGCTCGGAAACACCATATATTTT. It yields the protein CASSRGRGLGNTIYF.

V usage is TRBV29-1 and J usage is TRBJ1-2; 10 bases are shared with TRBD1. V gave up 4 bases and J gave up 8 bases; unmatched junction bases: 7. CDR1 is SQVTM, CDR2 ANQGSEA, per germline. The CDR3 spans 13 residues. CDR3 in DNA: TGCAGCGTTGGATTGGGACAGGGGAGCGGCTACACCTTC. Residues: CSVGLGQGSGYTF.

This clone was counted between two and nine times. This chain uses TRBV4-1 with TRBJ1-6; the D is unclear. CDR1 MGHRA and CDR2 YSYEKL come from the germline V gene. The CDR3 has 12 residues. The ends were cut back, 6 bases at V and 9 bases at J, with 9 bases in the middle. The CDR3 DNA sequence: TGCGCCAGCAGTGCTATCGGTTCACCCCTCCACTTT. This codes for CASSAIGSPLHF.

The chain is built from TRBV11-2 and TRBJ1-1, with no clear D. Trimming took 0 bases from V and 5 from J, leaving 10 bases between them. The germline gives CDR1 SGHAT, CDR2 FQNNGV. The CDR3 has 14 amino acids. CDR3 bases: TGTGCCAGCAGCTTAGACAGAAGGGAGACTGAAGCTTTCTTT. This codes for CASSLDRRETEAFF.

CDR3 coding DNA: TGTGCCAGCAGGGGGGACATGTGGGCAACTAATGAAAAACTGTTTTTT. It encodes CASRGDMWATNEKLFF. The chain recombines TRBV27 with TRBJ1-4, with D maybe TRBD1 (6 bases). The V gene lost 6 bases and the J gene lost 0 bases, with 14 bases spanning the gap. The CDR3 has 16 residues. Germline V gene data show CDR1 as MNHEY and CDR2 as SMNVEV (reference sequence).

There are a few counts of this clone. J is TRBJ1-2 and V is TRBV29-1; D is perhaps TRBD1 (5 bases). The V end lost 8 bases, the J end lost 3 bases, and 13 bases lay between the germline ends. CDR3 length: 12 residues. Germline CDR1 SQVTM, CDR2 ANQGSEA. The DNA for the CDR3 is TGCAGCAGACAGTCCCCTGACTATGGCTACACCTTC. Encoded protein: CSRQSPDYGYTF.